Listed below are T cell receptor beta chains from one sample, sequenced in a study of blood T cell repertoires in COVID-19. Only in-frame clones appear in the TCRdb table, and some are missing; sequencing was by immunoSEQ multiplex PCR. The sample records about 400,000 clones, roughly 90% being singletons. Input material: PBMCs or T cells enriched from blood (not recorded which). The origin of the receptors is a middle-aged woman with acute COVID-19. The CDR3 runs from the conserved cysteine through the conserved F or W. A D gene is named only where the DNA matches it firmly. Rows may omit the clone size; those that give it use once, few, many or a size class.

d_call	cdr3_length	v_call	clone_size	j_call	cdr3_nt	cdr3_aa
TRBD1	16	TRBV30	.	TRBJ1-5	TGTGCCTGGAAACGTAATCAGGGGGGAGGCAATCAGCCCCAGCATTTT	CAWKRNQGGGNQPQHF
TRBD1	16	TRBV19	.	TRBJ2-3	TGTGCCAGTAGTTTAAAAGGGACAGGACGGACAGATACGCAGTATTTT	CASSLKGTGRTDTQYF
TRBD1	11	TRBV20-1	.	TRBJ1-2	TGCAGTGCTAAAATGGGACAGGCAGACACCTTC	CSAKMGQADTF
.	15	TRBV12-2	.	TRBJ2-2	TGTGCAAGTCGCTTACCGGGACTCCGCACCGGGGAGCTGTTTTTT	CASRLPGLRTGELFF
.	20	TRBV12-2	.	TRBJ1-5	TGTGCAAGTCGCTTAGCGCATCAGGGCCCCAGCCCTTATAGCAATCAGCCCCAGCATTTT	CASRLAHQGPSPYSNQPQHF
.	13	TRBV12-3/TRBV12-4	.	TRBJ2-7	TGTGCCAGCAGTTCAGGGATCTCCTACGAGCAGTACTTC	CASSSGISYEQYF
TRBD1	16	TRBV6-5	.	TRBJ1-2	TGTGCCAGCAGTTACCTCCCGGGACAGGGGGGTAATGGCTACACCTTC	CASSYLPGQGGNGYTF
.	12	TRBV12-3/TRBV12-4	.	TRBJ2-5	TGTGCCAGCAGTTCCCTCTTGGAGACCCAGTACTTC	CASSSLLETQYF
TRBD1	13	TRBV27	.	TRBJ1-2	TGTGCCAGCAGCCAGGACAGGGATCGAGGCTACACCTTC	CASSQDRDRGYTF
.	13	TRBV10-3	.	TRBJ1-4	TGTGCCATCAGTGAGGGAGTTGGGGAAAAACTGTTTTTT	CAISEGVGEKLFF
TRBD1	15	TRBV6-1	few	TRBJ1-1	TGTGCCAGCAGTGAACGCCGGACAGGGGTTCATGAAGCTTTCTTT	CASSERRTGVHEAFF
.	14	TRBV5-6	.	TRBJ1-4	TGTGCCAGCGCAGCAAGGGGGACTAATGAAAAACTGTTTTTT	CASAARGTNEKLFF
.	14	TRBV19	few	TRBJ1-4	TGTGCCAGTAGCGAGCAGGCAACTAATGAAAAACTGTTTTTT	CASSEQATNEKLFF
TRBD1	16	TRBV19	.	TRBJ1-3	TGTGCCAGTAGCTCCGGGACAGGGCTGTCTGGAAACACCATATATTTT	CASSSGTGLSGNTIYF
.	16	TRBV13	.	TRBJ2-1	TGTGCCAGCAGCCCTAGCGCGGGGAGCTCCTACAATGAGCAGTTCTTC	CASSPSAGSSYNEQFF
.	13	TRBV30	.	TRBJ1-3	TGTGCCTGGAGGAGGCGCTCTGGAAACACCATATATTTT	CAWRRRSGNTIYF
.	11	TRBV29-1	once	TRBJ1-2	TGCAGCGTTAGACAGATCCATGGCTACACCTTC	CSVRQIHGYTF
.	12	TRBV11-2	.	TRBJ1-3	TGTGCCAGCAGCTTTTCCGCGGACACCATATATTTT	CASSFSADTIYF
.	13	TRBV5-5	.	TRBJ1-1	TGTGCCAGCAGCTTCAGTGAGAACACTGAAGCTTTCTTT	CASSFSENTEAFF
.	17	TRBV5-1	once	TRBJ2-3	TGCGCCAGCAGCTCCTCTAGTGGTCGCGGGGGCACAGATACGCAGTATTTT	CASSSSSGRGGTDTQYF
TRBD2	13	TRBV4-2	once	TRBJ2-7	TGTGCCAGCAGCCAGACGGGGGGCTACGAGCAGTACTTC	CASSQTGGYEQYF
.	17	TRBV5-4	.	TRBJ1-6	TGTGCCAGCAGCTCAGGAACAGATAGCTCCTATAATTCACCCCTCCACTTT	CASSSGTDSSYNSPLHF
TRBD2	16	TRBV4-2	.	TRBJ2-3	TGTGCCAGCAGCCAAGATACTAGCGGGGGGGCAGATACGCAGTATTTT	CASSQDTSGGADTQYF
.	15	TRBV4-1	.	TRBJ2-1	TGCGCCAGCAGCCAAGGGTCTAACCTAAACAATGAGCAGTTCTTC	CASSQGSNLNNEQFF
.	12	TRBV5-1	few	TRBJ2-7	TGCGCCAGCAGCTTGCTCGCCTACGAGCAGTACTTC	CASSLLAYEQYF
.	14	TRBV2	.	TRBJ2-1	TGTGCCAGCAGCGCACTGGACTGGAAGAATGAGCAGTTCTTC	CASSALDWKNEQFF
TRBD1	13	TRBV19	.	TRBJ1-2	TGTGCCAGTAGTGACAGGGGCGCCTATGGCTACACCTTC	CASSDRGAYGYTF
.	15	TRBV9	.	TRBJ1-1	TGTGCCAGCAGCGTTGACCCGACAGTGAACACTGAAGCTTTCTTT	CASSVDPTVNTEAFF
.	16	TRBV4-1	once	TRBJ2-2	TGCGCCAGCAGCCAAGTATTGGGCGCGAACACCGGGGAGCTGTTTTTT	CASSQVLGANTGELFF
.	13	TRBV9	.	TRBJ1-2	TGTGCCAGCAGCACCACAGGGAACTATGGCTACACCTTC	CASSTTGNYGYTF
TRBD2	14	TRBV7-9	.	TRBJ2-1	TGTGCCAGCAGGAGCGGGGGGGCCGACAATGAGCAGTTCTTC	CASRSGGADNEQFF
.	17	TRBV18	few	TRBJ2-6	TGTGCCAGCTCACCGGGCGCTGCCATCTCTGGGGCCAACGTCCTGACTTTC	CASSPGAAISGANVLTF
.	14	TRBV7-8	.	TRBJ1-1	TGTGCCAGCAGCCCCAGACACCAGAACACTGAAGCTTTCTTT	CASSPRHQNTEAFF
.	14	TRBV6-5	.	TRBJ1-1	TGTGCCAGCAGTTTCAGGGCGCCGAACACTGAAGCTTTCTTT	CASSFRAPNTEAFF
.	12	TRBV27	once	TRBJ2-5	TGTGCCAGCAGTTTCCCCGGAGAGACCCAGTACTTC	CASSFPGETQYF
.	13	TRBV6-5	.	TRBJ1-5	TGTGCCAGCATGCGGTCGGCCAATCAGCCCCAGCATTTT	CASMRSANQPQHF
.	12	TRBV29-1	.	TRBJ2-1	TGCAGCCCCATAAGGGGTCTTAATGAGCAGTTCTTC	CSPIRGLNEQFF
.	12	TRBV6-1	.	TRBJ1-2	TGTGCCAGCAGTGAATACGGGGAAGGCTACACCTTC	CASSEYGEGYTF
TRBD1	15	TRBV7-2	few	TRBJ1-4	TGTGCCAGCAGCCTACAGGGGCGGCCTAATGAAAAACTGTTTTTT	CASSLQGRPNEKLFF
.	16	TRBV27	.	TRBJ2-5	TGTGCCAGCAGTTTATTGGCTGGTACAAACCAAGAGACCCAGTACTTC	CASSLLAGTNQETQYF
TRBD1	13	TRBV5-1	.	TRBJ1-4	TGCGCCAGCAGCGACAGGGCTAATGAAAAACTGTTTTTT	CASSDRANEKLFF
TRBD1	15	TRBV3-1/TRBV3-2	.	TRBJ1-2	TGTGCCAGCAGCCAAGCCCAGACAGGGGTAGAAGGCTACACCTTC	CASSQAQTGVEGYTF
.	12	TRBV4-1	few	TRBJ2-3	TGCGCCAGCAGCCAACATACAGATACGCAGTATTTT	CASSQHTDTQYF
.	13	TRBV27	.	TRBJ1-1	TGTGCCAGCAGTTTTGCTCGGGATACTGAAGCTTTCTTT	CASSFARDTEAFF